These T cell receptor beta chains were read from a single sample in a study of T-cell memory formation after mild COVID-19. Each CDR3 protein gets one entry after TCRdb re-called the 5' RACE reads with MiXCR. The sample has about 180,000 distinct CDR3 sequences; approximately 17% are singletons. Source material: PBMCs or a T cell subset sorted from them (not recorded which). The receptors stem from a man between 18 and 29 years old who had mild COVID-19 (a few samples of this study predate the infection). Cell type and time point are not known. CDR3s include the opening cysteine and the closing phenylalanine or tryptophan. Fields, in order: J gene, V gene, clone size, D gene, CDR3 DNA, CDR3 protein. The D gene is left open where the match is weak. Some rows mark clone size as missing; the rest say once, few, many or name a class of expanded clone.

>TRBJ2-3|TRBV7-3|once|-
TGTGCCAGCAGCTTGTTCGGGGGGACATCAGATACGCAGTATTTT
CASSLFGGTSDTQYF
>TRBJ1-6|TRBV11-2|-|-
TGTGCCAGCAGCGCCTTCAATTCACCCCTCCACTTT
CASSAFNSPLHF
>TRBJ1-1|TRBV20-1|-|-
TGCAGTGCTAGAGCTCCAACAGGGCGAGCTTTCTTT
CSARAPTGRAFF
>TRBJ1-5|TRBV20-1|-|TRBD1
TGCAGTGGGGACAGGGGGGAGGGTCAGCCCCAGCATTTT
CSGDRGEGQPQHF
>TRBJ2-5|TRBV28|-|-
TGTGCCAGCACCACTCCGAACGGTGGGCAAGAGACCCAGTACTTC
CASTTPNGGQETQYF
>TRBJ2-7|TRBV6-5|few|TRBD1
TGTGCCAGCAGACCCCCCGGGACAGGCTACGAGCAGTACTTC
CASRPPGTGYEQYF
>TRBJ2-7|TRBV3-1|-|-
TGTGCCAGCAGCCGGTGGGTTCACTCCTACGAGCAGTACTTC
CASSRWVHSYEQYF
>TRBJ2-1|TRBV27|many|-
TGTGCCAGCAGCTCCCCCTTCGGTGAGCAGTTCTTC
CASSSPFGEQFF
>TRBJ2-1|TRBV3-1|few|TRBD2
TGTGCCAGCAGCCCCCGAGAGCGGGGGGAGCAGTTCTTC
CASSPRERGEQFF
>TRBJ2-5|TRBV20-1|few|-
TGCAGTGCTAGACTTGCCAACCCGGGACCGCCCAAAGAGACCCAGTACTTC
CSARLANPGPPKETQYF
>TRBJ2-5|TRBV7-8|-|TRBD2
TGTGCCAGCAGCTCATTCAAGGAGCGGGGGGGCCCGGAGACCCAGTACTTC
CASSSFKERGGPETQYF
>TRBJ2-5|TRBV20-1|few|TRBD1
TGCAGTGCTGGGGACAGACAAGAGACCCAGTACTTC
CSAGDRQETQYF
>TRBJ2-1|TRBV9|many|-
TGTGCCAGCAGCGTAGGCCCGGGGTACAATGAGCAGTTCTTC
CASSVGPGYNEQFF
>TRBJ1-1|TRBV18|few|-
TGTGCCAGCTCACAACAGGAGAGGAACACTGAAGCTTTCTTT
CASSQQERNTEAFF
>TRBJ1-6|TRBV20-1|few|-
TGCAGTGCTATGGAAAGCTCCTATAATTCACCCCTCCACTTT
CSAMESSYNSPLHF
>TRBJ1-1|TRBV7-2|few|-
TGTGCCAGCAGTATTAAGGTGGGGAACACTGAAGCTTTCTTT
CASSIKVGNTEAFF
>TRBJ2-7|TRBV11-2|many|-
TGTGCCAGCAGCTTAGATCAACGGCAGGGGAGCTCCTACGAGCAGTACTTC
CASSLDQRQGSSYEQYF
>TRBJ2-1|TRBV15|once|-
TGTGCCACCAGCACAGGAGCCTGGGGCAATGAGCAGTTCTTC
CATSTGAWGNEQFF
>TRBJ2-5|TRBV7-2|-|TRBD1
TGTGCCAGCAGGAGCACCGGGACAGGGTCTAAGACCCAGTACTTC
CASRSTGTGSKTQYF
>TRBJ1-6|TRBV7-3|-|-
TGTGCCAGCAGCTTGGGACGTTGTGATTCACCCCTCCACTTT
CASSLGRCDSPLHF
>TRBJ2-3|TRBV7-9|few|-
TGTGCCAGCAGCCAAGGGGTAGATACGCAGTATTTT
CASSQGVDTQYF
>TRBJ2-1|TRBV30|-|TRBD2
TGTGCCTGGAGTCGGGCCGGGGGGGCCAGGGACAATGAGCAGTTCTTC
CAWSRAGGARDNEQFF
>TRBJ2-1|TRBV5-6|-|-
TGTGCCAGCAGCCCCTCCGCAGGGACCTTTGGGCGTGGTGAGCAGTTCTTC
CASSPSAGTFGRGEQFF
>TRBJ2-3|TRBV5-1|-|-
TGCGCCAGCAGCTTGGGATGGGGGCGAGGCACAGATACGCAGTATTTT
CASSLGWGRGTDTQYF
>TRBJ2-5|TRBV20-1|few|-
TGCAGTGCTGGGGACACGCAAGAGACCCAGTACTTC
CSAGDTQETQYF
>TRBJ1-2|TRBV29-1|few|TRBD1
TGCAGCGTTAAAAAACAGGGGGCCTATGGCTACACCTTC
CSVKKQGAYGYTF